One T cell receptor beta chain is described in this entry. This entry is derived from a study of blood T cell repertoires in COVID-19. Profiling relied on immunoSEQ multiplex PCR, and the TCRdb table lists in-frame clones only, not all of them. The profile shows roughly 46,000 clones, 75% to 90% of them singletons. This CDR3 is built from 21 residues. Trimming left V 0 bases short and J 3 bases short, with 28 bases between. Germline loops: CDR1 SGHTA, CDR2 FQGTGA. Sample: peripheral blood. The source is a human donor in a cohort sampled during active COVID-19. The donor label of this sample is uncertain. V and J are TRBV7-3 and TRBJ2-3, with D perhaps matching TRBD1 (6 bases). The CDR3 DNA reads TGTGCCAGCAGCTTAACGGGACCCTCGAGGGGAAGGGGGATTAGAACAGATACGCAGTATTTT. Amino acids: CASSLTGPSRGRGIRTDTQYF.